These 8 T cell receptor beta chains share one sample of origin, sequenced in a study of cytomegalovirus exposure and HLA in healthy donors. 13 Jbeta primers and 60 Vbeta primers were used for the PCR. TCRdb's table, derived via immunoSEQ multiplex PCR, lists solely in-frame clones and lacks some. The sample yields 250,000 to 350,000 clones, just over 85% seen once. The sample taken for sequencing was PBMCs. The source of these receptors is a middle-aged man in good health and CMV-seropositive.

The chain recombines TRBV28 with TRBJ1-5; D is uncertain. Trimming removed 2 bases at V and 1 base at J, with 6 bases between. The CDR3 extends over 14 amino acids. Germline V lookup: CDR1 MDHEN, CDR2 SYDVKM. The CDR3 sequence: CASSLALSNQPQHF. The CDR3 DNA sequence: TGTGCCAGCAGTTTAGCACTGAGCAATCAGCCCCAGCATTTT.

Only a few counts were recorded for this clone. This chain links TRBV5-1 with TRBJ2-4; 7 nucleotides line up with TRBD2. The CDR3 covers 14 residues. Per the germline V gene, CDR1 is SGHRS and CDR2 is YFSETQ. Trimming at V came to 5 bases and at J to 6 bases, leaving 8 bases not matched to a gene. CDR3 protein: CASSRGRDGNIQYF. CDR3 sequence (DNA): TGCGCCAGCAGTCGTGGGAGGGACGGAAACATTCAGTACTTC.

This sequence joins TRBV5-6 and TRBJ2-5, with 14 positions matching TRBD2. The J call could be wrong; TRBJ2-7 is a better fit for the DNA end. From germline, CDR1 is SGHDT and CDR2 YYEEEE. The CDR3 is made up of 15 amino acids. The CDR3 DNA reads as TGTGCCAGCAGCCCCCTGACTAGCGGGGGGGGCGAGCAGTACTTC. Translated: CASSPLTSGGGEQYF.

The CDR3 loop reads CASSIGGQREGLDYEQYF. The DNA of the CDR3 is TGTGCCAGTAGTATAGGGGGCCAGCGGGAGGGCCTGGACTACGAGCAGTACTTC. The rearrangement links TRBV19 to TRBJ2-7; TRBD2 matches 10 bases. This CDR3 contains 18 residues. V lost 1 base and J lost 3; bases outside the gene matches: 12. The germline CDR1 and CDR2 sequences are LNHDA and SQIVND (reference sequence).

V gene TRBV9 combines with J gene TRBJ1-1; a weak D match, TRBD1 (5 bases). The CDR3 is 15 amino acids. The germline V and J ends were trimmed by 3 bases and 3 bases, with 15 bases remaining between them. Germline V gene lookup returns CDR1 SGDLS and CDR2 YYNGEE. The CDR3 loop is CASSGGAGEDTEAFF. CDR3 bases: TGTGCCAGCAGCGGTGGGGCGGGAGAAGACACTGAAGCTTTCTTT.

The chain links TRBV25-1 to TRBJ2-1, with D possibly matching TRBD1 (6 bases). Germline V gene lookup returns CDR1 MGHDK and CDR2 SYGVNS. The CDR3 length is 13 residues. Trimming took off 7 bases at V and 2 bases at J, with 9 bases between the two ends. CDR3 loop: CASTGEAYNEQFF. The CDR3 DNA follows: TGTGCCAGCACAGGGGAAGCCTACAATGAGCAGTTCTTC.

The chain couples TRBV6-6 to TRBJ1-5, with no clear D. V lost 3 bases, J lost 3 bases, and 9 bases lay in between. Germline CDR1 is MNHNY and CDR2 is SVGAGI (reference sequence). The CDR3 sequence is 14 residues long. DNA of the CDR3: TGTGCCAGCAGTTATCCCCAGATCAATCAGCCCCAGCATTTT. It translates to CASSYPQINQPQHF.

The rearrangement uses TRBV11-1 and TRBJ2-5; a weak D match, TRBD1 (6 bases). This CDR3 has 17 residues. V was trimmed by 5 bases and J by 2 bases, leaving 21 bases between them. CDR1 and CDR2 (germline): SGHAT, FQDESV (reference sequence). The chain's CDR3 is CASSRTVTIALQETQYF. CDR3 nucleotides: TGTGCCAGCAGCCGGACAGTTACAATAGCGTTACAAGAGACCCAGTACTTC.